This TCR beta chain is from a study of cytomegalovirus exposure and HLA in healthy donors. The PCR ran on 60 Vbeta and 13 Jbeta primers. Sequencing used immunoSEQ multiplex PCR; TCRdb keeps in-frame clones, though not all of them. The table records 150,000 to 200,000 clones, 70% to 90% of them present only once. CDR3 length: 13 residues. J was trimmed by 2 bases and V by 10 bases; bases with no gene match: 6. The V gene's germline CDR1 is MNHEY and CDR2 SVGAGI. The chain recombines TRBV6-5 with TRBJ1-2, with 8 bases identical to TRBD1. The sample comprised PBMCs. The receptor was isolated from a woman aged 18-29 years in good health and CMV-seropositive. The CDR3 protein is CATSTGENYGYTF. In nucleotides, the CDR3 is TGTGCCACATCGACAGGGGAGAACTATGGCTACACCTTC.